The clone carrying this T cell receptor beta chain was found many times. No antigen is known for it. CDR1 is SQVTM, CDR2 ANQGSEA, per germline. Losses at the gene ends were 4 bases for V and 0 bases for J; bases not matched to a gene: 10. The CDR3 has 16 residues. The data were taken from a study of identical twins. The study's findings and limits: Modeled out-of-frame TCR alpha sharing in monozygotic twins fell below observed levels.

Healthy Caucasians made up all donors. TCRdb re-derived calls from the 5' RACE reads in MiXCR, one entry per CDR3 protein. The sample has around 480,000 distinct CDR3 sequences, approximately 14% seen once. The data also belong to a second study, concerning yellow fever vaccine responses in identical twins.

The TCR sequence derives from a woman in her late teens or twenties in good health. This chain joins TRBV29-1 and TRBJ2-7, with 9 bases lining up with TRBD2. The sequenced sample was CD4+ T cells sorted from blood. CDR3 sequence: CSVVAPFSGSSYEQYF. Written as DNA, the CDR3 is TGCAGCGTTGTGGCCCCGTTTAGCGGGAGCTCCTACGAGCAGTACTTC.